One sample yielded the 18 T cell receptor beta chains listed below, sequenced in a study of shared clonotypes between healthy human individuals. The data were produced by immunoSEQ multiplex PCR, yet TCRdb's version contains in-frame clones alone and is incomplete. This sample yields about 2.3 million clones, of which over 85% are seen a single time; roughly 0.36% belongs to the top ten. The specimen sequenced was naive CD4+ T cells from PBMCs. The subset is: CD45RA+ positively selected. Receptors originate from a man aged 18 to 30 in good health. Some clones in this sample may be carry-over from other donors' samples.

The chain combines TRBV5-4 with TRBJ2-1, with 9 bases matching TRBD2. The CDR3 runs 16 residues. Germline assignment: CDR1 SGHNT and CDR2 YYREEE (reference sequence). The trim removed 1 base at V and 3 bases at J, leaving 5 bases unmatched. For the CDR3, the DNA is TGTGCCAGCAGCTTGCCCCCTAGCGGGAACTACAATGAGCAGTTCTTC. Protein product: CASSLPPSGNYNEQFF.

This clone has only a few counts. This chain connects TRBV11-2 to TRBJ2-5, with D uncertain. Germline V gene sequence: CDR1 SGHAT, CDR2 FQNNGV. Trimming left V 1 base short and J 3 bases short, with 6 bases between. The CDR3 is made up of 13 amino acids. As DNA, the CDR3 is TGTGCCAGCAGCTTAGTTGGGGAAGAGACCCAGTACTTC. Translation: CASSLVGEETQYF.

Worth noting for this clone: This sample includes further DNA sequences coding for the same CDR3. V usage is TRBV7-2 and J usage is TRBJ2-7; 7 bases match TRBD1. After removal of 5 bases from V and 5 bases from J, the junction contained 6 bases not matched to a gene. The CDR3 spans 13 residues. Per the germline V gene, CDR1 is SGHTA and CDR2 is FQGNSA. The CDR3 DNA reads TGTGCCAGCAGCCCGCGGACAGGCCACGAGCAGTACTTC. Translation: CASSPRTGHEQYF.

The chain uses TRBV28 and TRBJ2-6, with a tentative D call TRBD1 (6 bases). Germline V gene lookup returns CDR1 MDHEN and CDR2 SYDVKM. The CDR3 consists of 17 residues. Trimming removed 6 bases at V and 0 bases at J, with 15 bases between. This CDR3 is CASRDRALYSGANVLTF. Written as DNA, the CDR3 is TGTGCCAGCAGGGACAGAGCCCTATACTCTGGGGCCAACGTCCTGACTTTC.

V gene TRBV21-1 combines with J gene TRBJ2-7; the table gives TRBD1 as D, unverified against the DNA. TRBV21-1 is shown as a pseudogene. This CDR3 contains 15 residues. CDR3 sequence (DNA): TGTGCCAGCAGCCAGGTCGGCAGGGGTCTCTACGAGCAGTACTTC. Residues: CASSQVGRGLYEQYF.

This clone was detected only a few times. The V gene is TRBV2, the J gene TRBJ1-5; weak D call: TRBD1 (5 bases). In germline, CDR1 is SNHLY, CDR2 FYNNEI. With 8 bases removed from V and 4 bases from J, the gap between germline ends came to 6 bases. The CDR3 has 11 amino acids. CDR3 sequence: CASGGNQPQHF. The DNA for the CDR3 is TGTGCCAGCGGGGGGAATCAGCCCCAGCATTTT.

This sequence joins TRBV25-1 and TRBJ2-3; D uncertain. The germline V gene has CDR1 MGHDK and CDR2 SYGVNS. V lost 5 bases to trimming and J lost 5 bases, with 17 bases between them. The CDR3 has 15 amino acids. CDR3 sequence: CASSTPSGPGDTQYF. The DNA for the CDR3 is TGTGCCAGCAGTACCCCCTCCGGCCCGGGAGATACGCAGTATTTT.

This chain connects TRBV5-8 to TRBJ2-7; 11 positions match TRBD2. The CDR3 is made up of 15 amino acids. From germline, CDR1 is SGHTS and CDR2 YDEGEE. The junction had 5 bases not matched to a gene; V was cut back by 4 bases and J by 2 bases. DNA of the CDR3: TGTGCCAGCAGCATACTAGCGGGAGCCCCCTACGAGCAGTACTTC. This encodes CASSILAGAPYEQYF.

The V gene is TRBV15, the J gene TRBJ2-6; D is ambiguous. This CDR3 has 15 amino acids. The ends were cut back, 0 bases at V and 4 bases at J, with 7 bases in the middle. The germline V gene encodes CDR1 LNHNV and CDR2 YYDKDF (reference sequence). CDR3 in amino acids: CATSRDFSGANVLTF. The CDR3 nucleotides read TGTGCCACCAGCAGAGATTTCTCCGGGGCCAACGTCCTGACTTTC.

V is TRBV5-5 and J is TRBJ2-2; 10 bases are shared with TRBD1. This CDR3 spans 16 amino acids. The junction had 6 bases not matched to a gene; V was cut back by 0 bases and J by 7 bases. Per germline, CDR1 SGHKS and CDR2 YYEKEE (reference sequence). The CDR3 reads CASSLGSGQGFGELFF. In nucleotides, the CDR3 is TGTGCCAGCAGCTTGGGCTCGGGACAGGGGTTCGGGGAGCTGTTTTTT.

Details on this clone: The same CDR3 can be traced to other DNA sequences in this sample. V usage is TRBV10-1 and J usage is TRBJ2-3; D unclear. The V and J ends lost 2 bases and 1 base respectively, with 1 base between them. CDR3 size: 12 residues. Germline assignment: CDR1 WNHNN and CDR2 SYGVQD (reference sequence). The CDR3 bases are TGCGCCAGCAGTGAGGGCACAGATACGCAGTATTTT. Its translation is CASSEGTDTQYF.

The chain recombines TRBV5-6 with TRBJ1-3; 7 bases agree with TRBD1. J was trimmed by 2 bases and V by 4 bases; bases with no gene match: 12. Germline CDR1 and CDR2: SGHDT and YYEEEE. CDR3 size: 17 residues. The CDR3: CASSPGTGARAGNTIYF. CDR3 coding DNA: TGTGCCAGCAGCCCTGGTACAGGGGCTAGGGCTGGAAACACCATATATTTT. The full variable domain, its missing parts supplied by reference TRBV5-6 and TRBJ1-3, is DAGVTQSPTHLIKTRGQQVTLRCSPKSGHDTVSWYQQALGQGPQFIFQYYEEEERQRGNFPDRFSGHQFPNYSSELNVNALLLGDSALYLCASSPGTGARAGNTIYFGEGSWLTVV.

This clone showed up just once. The chain combines TRBV29-1 with TRBJ2-1; D might be TRBD2 (6 bases). The CDR3 loop spans 13 amino acids. CDR1 is SQVTM, CDR2 ANQGSEA, per germline. V lost 4 bases, J lost 2 bases, and 9 bases lay in between. The CDR3 nucleotides read TGCAGCGTTGCTCGGGAGACCTACAATGAGCAGTTCTTC. Protein sequence: CSVARETYNEQFF.

The genes are TRBV18 and TRBJ1-5; D is undetermined. This CDR3 contains 13 residues. The germline V and J ends were trimmed by 4 bases and 4 bases, with 8 bases remaining between them. Per the germline V gene, CDR1 is KGHSH and CDR2 is LQKENI. The CDR3 loop is CASSRSGNQPQHF. DNA of the CDR3: TGTGCCAGCTCACGTTCGGGGAATCAGCCCCAGCATTTT.

This chain links TRBV28 with TRBJ2-7; D is unclear. Germline values: CDR1 MDHEN, CDR2 SYDVKM. Trimming removed 7 bases at V and 2 bases at J, with 12 bases between. CDR3 size: 13 residues. The DNA of the CDR3 is TGTGCCAGCATTTCGACCGCTACCTACGAGCAGTACTTC. This codes for CASISTATYEQYF.

The CDR3 here is CASSLEGINEQFF. The DNA of the CDR3 is TGCGCCAGCAGCTTGGAGGGGATCAATGAGCAGTTCTTC. The chain employs TRBV5-1 and TRBJ2-1, with D possibly matching TRBD1 (5 bases). The CDR3 contains 13 residues. Germline lookup yields CDR1 SGHRS and CDR2 YFSETQ. The germline V and J ends were trimmed by 0 bases and 6 bases, with 7 bases remaining between them.

A single count supports this clone. The chain employs TRBV4-2 and TRBJ1-5, with D possibly being TRBD1 (5 bases). V was shortened by 0 bases and J by 0 bases, with 6 bases between the two germline ends. Per germline, CDR1 LGHNA and CDR2 YNFKEQ. This CDR3 region has 15 residues. The CDR3 is CASSQDQGSNQPQHF. The CDR3 coding sequence is TGTGCCAGCAGCCAAGATCAGGGTAGCAATCAGCCCCAGCATTTT.

The gene calls are TRBV4-1 and TRBJ2-1; maybe TRBD2 (6 bases). CDR3 length: 17 amino acids. Trimming shortened V by 3 bases and J by 0 bases, and 15 bases separated the two germline ends. Germline CDR1 MGHRA, CDR2 YSYEKL. The CDR3 nucleotides read TGCGCCAGCAGCCAGGGCGGACGGGGAGGCTCCTACAATGAGCAGTTCTTC. The encoded protein is CASSQGGRGGSYNEQFF.